This is a list of T cell receptor beta chains from one sample in a study of blood T cell repertoires in COVID-19. Sequenced by immunoSEQ multiplex PCR; TCRdb stores in-frame clones only, minus some. The data show around 370,000 clones, about 88% seen once. The sequencing input was PBMCs or T cells enriched from blood (not recorded which). The receptors here all came from a woman younger than 35 who had recovered from COVID-19. CDR3s include the opening cysteine and the closing phenylalanine or tryptophan. A D gene is named only where the DNA matches it firmly. Expanded clones get a size class; other rows say once, few or many, or leave the size out.

TRBJ1-1 | 15 | . | TRBD1 | TRBV5-1 | TGCGCCAGCAGCCCTACCCACAGGGGAGACACTGAAGCTTTCTTT | CASSPTHRGDTEAFF
TRBJ2-7 | 14 | . | TRBD1 | TRBV5-1 | TGCGCCAGCAGTCTTACGGGACAGGGCTACGAGCAGTACTTC | CASSLTGQGYEQYF
TRBJ2-7 | 13 | . | . | TRBV7-2 | TGTGCCAGCAGCTTAGTATCGGAGTACGAGCAGTACTTC | CASSLVSEYEQYF
TRBJ1-6 | 14 | . | TRBD1 | TRBV30 | TGTGCCTGGAGTCCTCGACAGGGTGATTCACCCCTCCACTTT | CAWSPRQGDSPLHF
TRBJ1-2 | 15 | . | . | TRBV9 | TGTGCCAGCAGCCCCCGGGTCAGTCCTAACTATGGCTACACCTTC | CASSPRVSPNYGYTF
TRBJ2-5 | 14 | . | TRBD2 | TRBV7-9 | TGTGCCAGCAGCTTAGCCGGGGGAGGGGAGACCCAGTACTTC | CASSLAGGGETQYF
TRBJ2-2 | 15 | few | TRBD1 | TRBV11-1 | TGTGCCAGCAGGTTGAACAGGGGGCTCACCGGGGAGCTGTTTTTT | CASRLNRGLTGELFF
TRBJ2-3 | 14 | many | TRBD1 | TRBV3-1/TRBV3-2 | TGTGCCAGCAGCCACGGACAGGGCACAGATACGCAGTATTTT | CASSHGQGTDTQYF
TRBJ2-1 | 15 | . | TRBD1 | TRBV11-3 | TGTGCCAGCAGCTCCGGGACAGGTGTATACAATGAGCAGTTCTTC | CASSSGTGVYNEQFF
TRBJ2-1 | 16 | . | TRBD2 | TRBV9 | TGTGCCAGCAGCGTAGTCGGGGGGGCCTCCTACAATGAGCAGTTCTTC | CASSVVGGASYNEQFF
TRBJ2-3 | 13 | . | . | TRBV28 | TGTGCCAGCAACGACAGAAGCACAGATACGCAGTATTTT | CASNDRSTDTQYF
TRBJ2-3 | 14 | . | TRBD2 | TRBV5-4 | TGTGCCAGCAGCGGACTAGCCCTCACAGATACGCAGTATTTT | CASSGLALTDTQYF
TRBJ2-7 | 15 | . | . | TRBV3-1/TRBV3-2 | TGTGCCAGCAGCCAAGATCAACAGCCCTCCTACGAGCAGTACTTC | CASSQDQQPSYEQYF
TRBJ1-1 | 14 | few | . | TRBV3-1/TRBV3-2 | TGTGCCAGCAGCCAGCAGGTGGTGAACACTGAAGCTTTCTTT | CASSQQVVNTEAFF
TRBJ1-6 | 15 | . | . | TRBV28 | TGTGCCTCTCAAGACAGGACAGCCTATAATTCACCCCTCCACTTT | CASQDRTAYNSPLHF
TRBJ1-4 | 14 | . | TRBD1 | TRBV10-3 | TGTGCCATCAGTTCGACAGGGGGAAATGAAAAACTGTTTTTT | CAISSTGGNEKLFF
TRBJ1-1 | 17 | . | . | TRBV11-2 | TGTGCCAGCAGCTCCTTGGCGTCGGGCAGGGGAAACTCTGAAGCTTTCTTT | CASSSLASGRGNSEAFF
TRBJ2-2 | 14 | . | . | TRBV11-1 | TGTGCCAGCAGTCCAAACATGGTCGCCGGGGAGCTGTTTTTT | CASSPNMVAGELFF
TRBJ1-1 | 13 | few | . | TRBV6-5 | TGTGCCAGCAGGCCAAGTCGGGGTACTGAAGCTTTCTTT | CASRPSRGTEAFF
TRBJ1-1 | 13 | . | . | TRBV30 | TGTGCCTGGGGTGGACAGACTAACACTGAAGCTTTCTTT | CAWGGQTNTEAFF
TRBJ2-3 | 15 | . | . | TRBV2 | TGTGCCAGCAGTGAAGACAGGGTTAGTGCAGATACGCAGTATTTT | CASSEDRVSADTQYF
TRBJ1-5 | 14 | . | . | TRBV5-1 | TGCGCCAGCAGCTTGTGGGCTGGAAATCAGCCCCAGCATTTT | CASSLWAGNQPQHF
TRBJ2-1 | 18 | once | TRBD2 | TRBV19 | TGTGCCAGTAGTATATCGACGGCAAGCGGGGGGATCTACAATGAGCAGTTCTTC | CASSISTASGGIYNEQFF
TRBJ1-3 | 17 | . | TRBD1 | TRBV9 | TGTGCCAGCAGCGAGGGGGGACAGGGAACGTTTAGAAACACCATATATTTT | CASSEGGQGTFRNTIYF
TRBJ2-4 | 18 | . | . | TRBV3-1/TRBV3-2 | TGTGCCAGCAGCCAAGCTTTATCTTATTCGCCAGCTAATTCGGGTTGGTACTTC | CASSQALSYSPANSGWYF
TRBJ2-2 | 15 | . | . | TRBV5-4 | TGTGCCAGCAGTTACCGACGGGAGAACACCGGGGAGCTGTTTTTT | CASSYRRENTGELFF
TRBJ1-2 | 16 | . | TRBD1 | TRBV7-9 | TGTGCCAGCATCAATACCGGCAGGGGGAAAGTCTATGGCTACACCTTC | CASINTGRGKVYGYTF
TRBJ2-2 | 17 | . | TRBD2 | TRBV4-3 | TGCGCCAGCAGCCAAGAACTAGCGGGGGTTAACACCGGGGAGCTGTTTTTT | CASSQELAGVNTGELFF
TRBJ2-3 | 15 | . | . | TRBV30 | TGTGCCTGGGGCACGGGGGTAACTAGCACAGATACGCAGTATTTT | CAWGTGVTSTDTQYF
TRBJ1-1 | 14 | . | . | TRBV13 | TGTGCCAGCAGCACTAACCTAGGACAGATAGGTCCTTTCTTT | CASSTNLGQIGPFF
TRBJ1-4 | 16 | . | . | TRBV9 | TGTGCCAGCAGCGTAGGAGGCGGGGCCCTTAATGAAAAACTGTTTTTT | CASSVGGGALNEKLFF
TRBJ2-7 | 15 | . | TRBD2 | TRBV5-4 | TGTGCCAGCAGCTTGGCACTAGCGGCCTCCTACGAGCAGTACTTC | CASSLALAASYEQYF
TRBJ2-7 | 15 | . | . | TRBV5-1 | TGCGCCAGCAGCTTGGTTTCGGGGTCTTCCTACGAGCAGTACTTC | CASSLVSGSSYEQYF
TRBJ1-4 | 15 | . | TRBD1 | TRBV27 | TGTGCCAGCAGTAACCACCCAGGGGGCGGTGAAAAACTGTTTTTT | CASSNHPGGGEKLFF
TRBJ1-1 | 13 | . | . | TRBV10-1 | TGCGCCAGCAGTGAGTGGCGCGGGACTGAAGCTTTCTTT | CASSEWRGTEAFF
TRBJ1-5 | 15 | . | . | TRBV10-3 | TGTGCCACAAGTAAAGGGGCAGCCTCCTCCCAGCCCCAGCATTTT | CATSKGAASSQPQHF